These T cell receptor beta chains were read from a single sample in a study of PD-1 blockade in classical Hodgkin lymphoma. Only in-frame clones appear in the TCRdb table, and some are missing; sequencing was by immunoSEQ multiplex PCR. The sample lists some 93,000 clones, more than 80% occurring once. The sample in question was peripheral blood mononuclear cells (PBMCs), obtained before the fourth cycle of nivolumab. The source of these receptors is a human donor with classical Hodgkin lymphoma. CDR3s include the opening cysteine and the closing phenylalanine or tryptophan. D genes are given only for firm matches. Rows give clone size only sometimes, using once, few, many, or a class for an expanded clone.

J: TRBJ2-3; size: -; D: TRBD1; V: TRBV15; DNA: TGTGCCACCAACACCATGGGACAGGGCCTCACAGATACGCAGTATTTT; CDR3: CATNTMGQGLTDTQYF
J: TRBJ1-1; size: many; D: -; V: TRBV4-2; DNA: TGTGCCAGCAGCCAAGAAGGGCTGAACACTGAAGCTTTCTTT; CDR3: CASSQEGLNTEAFF
J: TRBJ1-4; size: -; D: -; V: TRBV10-1; DNA: TGCGCCAGGTTGGGGAGCAGACAGAATGAAAAACTGTTTTTT; CDR3: CARLGSRQNEKLFF
J: TRBJ2-1; size: -; D: -; V: TRBV29-1; DNA: TGCAGCGTCCCCTACCCCCCCAACGACAATGAGCAGTTCTTC; CDR3: CSVPYPPNDNEQFF
J: TRBJ2-1; size: -; D: -; V: TRBV28; DNA: TGTGCCAGCAGACCAATCAGGCAAACAGCCTACAATGAGCAGTTCTTC; CDR3: CASRPIRQTAYNEQFF
J: TRBJ1-2; size: once; D: -; V: TRBV5-4; DNA: TGTGCCAGCAGCTTGGAGGGATTCCCTGGCTACACCTTC; CDR3: CASSLEGFPGYTF
J: TRBJ1-2; size: few; D: -; V: TRBV7-9; DNA: TGTGCCAGCAGCTTAGCGGGGGGCTCCCGGGGCTACACCTTC; CDR3: CASSLAGGSRGYTF
J: TRBJ2-7; size: -; D: -; V: TRBV5-1; DNA: TGCGCCAGCAGCTTGGTTCCGGGGGCGGACGAGCAGTACTTC; CDR3: CASSLVPGADEQYF
J: TRBJ2-2; size: once; D: TRBD2; V: TRBV29-1; DNA: TGCAGCGTTGAAACGCGGGAGGGCCCTCCCGGGGAGCTGTTTTTT; CDR3: CSVETREGPPGELFF
J: TRBJ2-3; size: -; D: TRBD2; V: TRBV7-6; DNA: TGTGCCAGCAGCTATAGCGGGAGTCGGACAGATACGCAGTATTTT; CDR3: CASSYSGSRTDTQYF
J: TRBJ2-2; size: -; D: -; V: TRBV7-8; DNA: TGTGCCAGCAGCTTAGCGCGATCGGTACTATCGAACACCGGGGAGCTGTTTTTT; CDR3: CASSLARSVLSNTGELFF
J: TRBJ2-5; size: -; D: TRBD2; V: TRBV15; DNA: TGTGCCACCAGCAGAGGACCCTTAGCGGGGCAAGAGACCCAGTACTTC; CDR3: CATSRGPLAGQETQYF
J: TRBJ2-7; size: once; D: TRBD2; V: TRBV19; DNA: TGTGCCAGTAGTAAGACTAGCGGGACGGCCTACGAGCAGTACTTC; CDR3: CASSKTSGTAYEQYF
J: TRBJ1-1; size: once; D: -; V: TRBV19; DNA: TGTGCCAGTAGTATTTCCCTACAGACCACTGAAGCTTTCTTT; CDR3: CASSISLQTTEAFF
J: TRBJ2-3; size: -; D: TRBD2; V: TRBV7-2; DNA: TGTGCCAGCAGCTTAGCGCCTAGCGGGTCCACAGATACGCAGTATTTT; CDR3: CASSLAPSGSTDTQYF
J: TRBJ2-2; size: -; D: -; V: TRBV7-3; DNA: TGTGCCAGCAGCGCAGGGGTATCTGGGGAGCTGTTTTTT; CDR3: CASSAGVSGELFF
J: TRBJ2-3; size: -; D: -; V: TRBV7-2; DNA: TGTGCCAGCAGCTCAAGCGGGCCTATAGATACGCAGTATTTT; CDR3: CASSSSGPIDTQYF
J: TRBJ2-1; size: -; D: -; V: TRBV27; DNA: TGTGCCAGCAGTTTAGCGAGCTCCTACAATGAGCAGTTCTTC; CDR3: CASSLASSYNEQFF
J: TRBJ2-7; size: -; D: -; V: TRBV5-5; DNA: TGTGCCAGCAGCCTACCGGACAGAACCGAGCAGTACTTC; CDR3: CASSLPDRTEQYF
J: TRBJ2-3; size: -; D: TRBD2; V: TRBV2; DNA: TGTGCCAGGACCGGGACTAGCGGGAGCAGGGGCACAGATACGCAGTATTTT; CDR3: CARTGTSGSRGTDTQYF
J: TRBJ1-3; size: -; D: -; V: TRBV10-3; DNA: TGTGCCATCAGTGAGGGTACTCTCTCTGGAAACACCATATATTTT; CDR3: CAISEGTLSGNTIYF
J: TRBJ1-4; size: -; D: TRBD1; V: TRBV7-9; DNA: TGTGCCAGCAGCTTTAGTCTGGGACAGGGGTATGAAAAACTGTTTTTT; CDR3: CASSFSLGQGYEKLFF
J: TRBJ2-2; size: -; D: -; V: TRBV2; DNA: TGTGCCAGCAGGCGTGACAGCACGAACACCGGGGAGCTGTTTTTT; CDR3: CASRRDSTNTGELFF
J: TRBJ2-5; size: many; D: TRBD2; V: TRBV30; DNA: TGTGCCTCATCATTGGGACTAGCGGGAGAGACCCAGTACTTC; CDR3: CASSLGLAGETQYF
J: TRBJ1-1; size: -; D: TRBD1; V: TRBV18; DNA: TGTGCCAGCTCACCCCGGACAGGGTCTGACACTGAAGCTTTCTTT; CDR3: CASSPRTGSDTEAFF
J: TRBJ2-7; size: -; D: -; V: TRBV5-6; DNA: TGTGCCAGCAGCTCCTACTACGAGCAGTACTTC; CDR3: CASSSYYEQYF
J: TRBJ2-1; size: few; D: -; V: TRBV6-1; DNA: TGTGCCAGCAGTGTTCTAGCACAACGGCATGAGCAGTTCTTC; CDR3: CASSVLAQRHEQFF
J: TRBJ2-4; size: -; D: -; V: TRBV4-3; DNA: TGCGCCAGCAGCCAAGAGGGGGGGCCCTTAAACATTCAGTACTTC; CDR3: CASSQEGGPLNIQYF
J: TRBJ1-2; size: once; D: -; V: TRBV4-1; DNA: TGCGCCAGCAGCCAAGTACCGGGCCCTCGGTTTGGCTACACCTTC; CDR3: CASSQVPGPRFGYTF
J: TRBJ1-5; size: -; D: -; V: TRBV7-2; DNA: TGTGCCAGCAGCGTCGTAGGGGGGAATCAGGGGAATCAGCCCCAGCATTTT; CDR3: CASSVVGGNQGNQPQHF
J: TRBJ2-7; size: -; D: -; V: TRBV6-5; DNA: TGTGCCAGCAGTTACTCGAAGCGGGCAGGGGTGGGCGAGCAGTACTTC; CDR3: CASSYSKRAGVGEQYF
J: TRBJ2-1; size: -; D: TRBD1; V: TRBV5-4; DNA: TGTGCCAGCAGCGGACAGGGGGCCCGCTACAATGAGCAGTTCTTC; CDR3: CASSGQGARYNEQFF
J: TRBJ2-5; size: -; D: TRBD2; V: TRBV6-5; DNA: TGTGCCAGCAGTTACGGGGGGGCGGGAGGTAGGGCCCAGTACTTC; CDR3: CASSYGGAGGRAQYF
J: TRBJ1-2; size: -; D: -; V: TRBV6-6; DNA: TGTGCCAGCAGTTCCACAGGGTTTGACTATGGCTACACCTTC; CDR3: CASSSTGFDYGYTF
J: TRBJ1-1; size: -; D: TRBD1; V: TRBV27; DNA: TGTGCCAGCAGCCCCGGACAGGGTGTATATCGCGCTGAAGCTTTCTTT; CDR3: CASSPGQGVYRAEAFF
J: TRBJ2-7; size: -; D: -; V: TRBV6-5; DNA: TGTGCCAGCAGTGAGAGGAGGGCCTACGAGCAGTACTTC; CDR3: CASSERRAYEQYF